The clone carrying this T cell receptor (beta chain) came up many times. The germline V gene encodes CDR1 SGDLS and CDR2 YYNGEE. There are 15 residues in the CDR3. The J segment lost 3 bases and the V segment lost 4 bases, leaving 6 bases of the junction unmatched. These data originate in a study of T cells in Graves' hyperthyroidism and ophthalmopathy. Absent ophthalmopathy progression within 18 months defined stable Graves' hyperthyroidism. RNA transcripts provided the source from which TCR beta CDR3 regions were amplified. HTBI primers were the set used in a first-round RT-PCR of the TCR CDR3. MiXCR, run by TCRdb on the multiplex PCR reads, gives a single entry per CDR3 protein. The sample has some 440,000 distinct CDR3 sequences; more than 15% are singletons.

The receptor was derived from a young woman with Graves' hyperthyroidism. The specimen sequenced was blood. The chain combines TRBV9 with TRBJ2-7; 11 nucleotides align to TRBD2. In DNA, the CDR3 is TGTGCCAGCAGCCCGGGACTAGCGGACCTCTACGAGCAGTACTTC. This encodes CASSPGLADLYEQYF.